This TCR beta chain stems from a study of T cells in Graves' hyperthyroidism and ophthalmopathy. On this clonotype itself: The target antigen is unknown.

General study results and limits: Blood also showed most of the thyroid clonotypes that were expanded above 0.001.

It was RNA transcripts that yielded the amplified TCR beta CDR3 regions. A set of HTBI primers served as the primers for a first-round RT-PCR of the TCR CDR3. TCRdb independently ran MiXCR on the multiplex PCR reads; one entry per CDR3 protein. Of nearly 750,000 distinct CDR3 sequences in the sample, roughly 32% are singletons; the top ten hold more than 25%. Sequenced: blood. This receptor was taken from a middle-aged woman with Graves' hyperthyroidism.

The CDR3 loop is CASSLTFDTSYEQYF. As DNA, the CDR3 is TGTGCCAGCAGCCTAACGTTCGACACGTCCTACGAGCAGTACTTC. The J gene is TRBJ2-7, the V gene TRBV7-9, with D unclear. Germline V gives CDR1 SEHNR, CDR2 FQNEAQ (reference sequence). The length of the CDR3 is 15 residues. V lost 5 bases and J lost 1, with 15 bases in between.